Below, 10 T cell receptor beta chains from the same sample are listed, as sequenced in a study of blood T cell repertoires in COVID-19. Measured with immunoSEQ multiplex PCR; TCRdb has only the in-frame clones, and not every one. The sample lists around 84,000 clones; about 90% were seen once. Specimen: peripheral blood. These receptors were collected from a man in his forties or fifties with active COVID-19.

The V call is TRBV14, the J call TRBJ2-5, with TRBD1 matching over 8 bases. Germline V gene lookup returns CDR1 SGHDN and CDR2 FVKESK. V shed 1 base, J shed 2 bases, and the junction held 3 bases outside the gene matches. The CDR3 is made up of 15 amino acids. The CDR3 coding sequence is TGTGCCAGCAGCCAAGGGACAGGGAAACAAGAGACCCAGTACTTC. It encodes CASSQGTGKQETQYF.

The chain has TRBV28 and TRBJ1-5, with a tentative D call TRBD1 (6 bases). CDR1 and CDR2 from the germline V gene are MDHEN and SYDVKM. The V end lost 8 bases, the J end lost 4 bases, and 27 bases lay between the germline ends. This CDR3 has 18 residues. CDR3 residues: CASGVPGAPTGTNQPQHF. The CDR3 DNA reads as TGTGCCAGCGGAGTTCCCGGAGCCCCGACAGGTACTAATCAGCCCCAGCATTTT. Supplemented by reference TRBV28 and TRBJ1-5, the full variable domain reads DVKVTQSSRYLVKRTGEKVFLECVQDMDHENMFWYRQDPGLGLRLIYFSYDVKMKEKGDIPEGYSVSREKKERFSLILESASTNQTSMYLCASGVPGAPTGTNQPQHFGDGTRLSIL.

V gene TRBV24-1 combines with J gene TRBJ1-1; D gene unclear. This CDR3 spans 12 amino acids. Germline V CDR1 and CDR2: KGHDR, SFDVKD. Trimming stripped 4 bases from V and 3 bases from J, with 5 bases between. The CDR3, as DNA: TGTGCCACCAGTGACGGGGACACTGAAGCTTTCTTT. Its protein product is CATSDGDTEAFF.

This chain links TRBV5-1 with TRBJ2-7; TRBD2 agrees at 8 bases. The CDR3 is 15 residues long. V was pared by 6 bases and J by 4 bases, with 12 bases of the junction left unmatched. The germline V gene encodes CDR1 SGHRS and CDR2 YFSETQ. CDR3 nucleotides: TGCGCCAGCACCCAGTGGACGGGGGGGGAGTACGAGCAGTACTTC. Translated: CASTQWTGGEYEQYF.

The CDR3 coding sequence is TGTGCCAGCAGTTACCTGGGTGAGACAGGGGGCTACACCTTC. Its protein is CASSYLGETGGYTF. The chain joins TRBV6-6 to TRBJ1-2; TRBD1 matches 7 bases. The trim removed 2 bases at V and 8 bases at J, leaving 8 bases unmatched. The CDR3 runs 14 residues. The V gene's germline CDR1 is MNHNY and CDR2 SVGAGI (reference sequence).

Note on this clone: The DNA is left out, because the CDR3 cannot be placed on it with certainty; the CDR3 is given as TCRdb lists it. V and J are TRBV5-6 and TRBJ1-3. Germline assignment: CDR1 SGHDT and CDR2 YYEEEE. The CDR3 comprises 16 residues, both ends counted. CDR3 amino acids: CASSFGPGVSGNTIYF.

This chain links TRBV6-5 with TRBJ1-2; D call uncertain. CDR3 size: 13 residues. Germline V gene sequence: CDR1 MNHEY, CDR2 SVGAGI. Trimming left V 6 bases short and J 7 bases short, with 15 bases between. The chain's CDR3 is CASRSQQVVGYTF. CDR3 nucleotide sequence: TGTGCCAGCAGATCGCAACAAGTTGTTGGCTACACCTTC.

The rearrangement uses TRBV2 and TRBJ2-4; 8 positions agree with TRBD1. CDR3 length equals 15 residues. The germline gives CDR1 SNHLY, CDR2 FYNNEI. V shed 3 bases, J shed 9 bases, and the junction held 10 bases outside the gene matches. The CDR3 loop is CASSDRAGGRGIQYF. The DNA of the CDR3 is TGTGCCAGCAGTGATCGCGCAGGGGGCCGGGGCATTCAGTACTTC. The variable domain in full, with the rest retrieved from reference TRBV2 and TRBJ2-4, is EPEVTQTPSHQVTQMGQEVILRCVPISNHLYFYWYRQILGQKVEFLVSFYNNEISEKSEIFDDQFSVERPDGSNFTLKIRSTKLEDSAMYFCASSDRAGGRGIQYFGAGTRLSVL.

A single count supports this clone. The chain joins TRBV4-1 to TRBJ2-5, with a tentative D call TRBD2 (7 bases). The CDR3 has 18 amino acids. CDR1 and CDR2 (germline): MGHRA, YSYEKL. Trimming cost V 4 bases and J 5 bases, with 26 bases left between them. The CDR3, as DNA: TGCGCCAGCAGCCCAGGGGCTGGGACTATCACGAAAAAGGAGACCCAGTACTTC. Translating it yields CASSPGAGTITKKETQYF.

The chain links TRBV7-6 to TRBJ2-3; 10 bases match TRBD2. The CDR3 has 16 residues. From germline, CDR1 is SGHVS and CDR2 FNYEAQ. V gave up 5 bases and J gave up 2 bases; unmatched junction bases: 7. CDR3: CASSILAGGHTDTQYF. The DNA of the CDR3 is TGTGCCAGCAGCATTTTAGCGGGGGGCCACACAGATACGCAGTATTTT.